One and the same sample provided the 18 T cell receptor beta chains below, sequenced in a study of T cell responses to AZD1222 COVID-19 vaccine. TCRdb's copy holds only in-frame clones and misses some; the assay was immunoSEQ multiplex PCR. The sample has some 170,000 clones; 92% are singletons. The starting material was peripheral blood, obtained on day 0 of MenACWY control vaccination. Receptors were obtained from an adult in good health.

Concerning this clone itself: The same CDR3 can be traced to other DNA sequences in this sample. The chain has TRBV6-1 and TRBJ1-4; D is uncertain. The CDR3 totals 14 residues. V was shortened by 3 bases and J by 5 bases, with 10 bases between the two germline ends. CDR1 is MNHNS, CDR2 SASEGT, per germline. The CDR3 nucleotides are TGTGCCAGCAGTGACCAAGGAGGGAATGAAAAACTGTTTTTT. Protein product: CASSDQGGNEKLFF.

This chain joins TRBV9 and TRBJ1-4, with TRBD1 as a possible D gene (5 bases). This CDR3 has 14 amino acids. Germline V lookup: CDR1 SGDLS, CDR2 YYNGEE. V shed 2 bases and J shed 4 bases, with 9 bases lying between them. DNA for the CDR3: TGTGCCAGCAGCGTGACAGAAAATAATGAAAAACTGTTTTTT. Translated: CASSVTENNEKLFF.

This chain's CDR3 is CASSLGGPGLNTQYF. CDR3 DNA sequence: TGTGCCAGCAGCTTAGGAGGCCCGGGGTTGAATACGCAGTATTTT. The genes are TRBV7-3 and TRBJ2-3; tentative D call: TRBD2 (5 bases). Germline CDR1 reads SGHTA; CDR2 reads FQGTGA. The CDR3 has 15 amino acids. The germline V and J ends were trimmed by 2 bases and 7 bases, with 16 bases remaining between them.

The chain carries TRBV5-1 and TRBJ2-2, with 7 bases lining up with TRBD2. Germline V gene sequence: CDR1 SGHRS, CDR2 YFSETQ. The V and J ends lost 0 bases and 1 base, in that order; junction bases with no gene match: 9. The CDR3 sequence is 18 residues long. CDR3 residues: CASSLGGASGVNTGELFF. The CDR3 DNA is TGCGCCAGCAGCTTGGGTGGGGCTAGCGGAGTGAACACCGGGGAGCTGTTTTTT. The full variable domain, completed using reference TRBV5-1 and TRBJ2-2, is KAGVTQTPRYLIKTRGQQVTLSCSPISGHRSVSWYQQTPGQGLQFLFEYFSETQRNKGNFPGRFSGRQFSNSRSEMNVSTLELGDSALYLCASSLGGASGVNTGELFFGEGSRLTVL.

CDR3 sequence: CASSKGELFF. In DNA, the CDR3 is TGTGCCAGCAGCAAAGGGGAGCTGTTTTTT. This chain links TRBV21-1 with TRBJ2-2. TRBV21-1 is deemed a pseudogene. This CDR3 region has 10 residues.

The chain is built from TRBV7-8 and TRBJ1-1, with 10 nucleotides matching TRBD1. CDR1 and CDR2 (germline): SGHVS, FQNEAQ. This CDR3 is 16 amino acids long. Losses at the gene ends were 0 bases for V and 4 bases for J; bases not matched to a gene: 5. The CDR3 DNA is TGTGCCAGCAGCTTAGCGCGGAGGACAGGGGGCACTGAAGCTTTCTTT. This gives the protein CASSLARRTGGTEAFF.

This chain uses TRBV13 with TRBJ1-1, with 9 positions matching TRBD1. Germline CDR1 PRHDT, CDR2 FYEKMQ (reference sequence). The CDR3 is made up of 16 amino acids. The V segment lost 4 bases and the J segment 5 bases; nucleotides outside the gene matches: 11. Written as DNA, the CDR3 is TGTGCCAGCAGCTCCACCTCGGACAGGGGATGGACTGAAGCTTTCTTT. This codes for CASSSTSDRGWTEAFF. The whole variable domain, filled in from reference TRBV13 and TRBJ1-1, reads AAGVIQSPRHLIKEKRETATLKCYPIPRHDTVYWYQQGPGQDPQFLISFYEKMQSDKGSIPDRFSAQQFSDYHSELNMSSLELGDSALYFCASSSTSDRGWTEAFFGQGTRLTVV.

In this sample, this clone turned up once. The rearrangement uses TRBV27 and TRBJ2-3; possible D gene TRBD1, 5 bases. This CDR3 has 12 residues. Trimming cost V 6 bases and J 2 bases, with 6 bases left between them. Germline V gene lookup returns CDR1 MNHEY and CDR2 SMNVEV (reference sequence). As DNA, the CDR3 is TGTGCCAGCAGGACAGTCACAGATACGCAGTATTTT. This encodes CASRTVTDTQYF.

The gene calls are TRBV19 and TRBJ1-1; possibly TRBD1 for D (5 bases). From germline, CDR1 is LNHDA and CDR2 SQIVND (reference sequence). The CDR3 extends over 16 amino acids. V shed 5 bases and J shed 5 bases, with 21 bases lying between them. CDR3 sequence: CASSSWARREATEAFF. The DNA of the CDR3 is TGTGCCAGTAGTTCCTGGGCCCGCAGGGAAGCAACTGAAGCTTTCTTT.

The V and J genes are TRBV3-1 (or the pseudogene TRBV3-2) and TRBJ1-2, with D uncertain. With 0 bases removed from V and 2 bases from J, the gap between germline ends came to 7 bases. The CDR3 is 14 amino acids. Germline V gene data show CDR1 as LGHDT and CDR2 as YNNKEL (reference sequence). Here the CDR3 DNA reads TGTGCCAGCAGCCAAGATGCGGGGAACTATGGCTACACCTTC. Residues: CASSQDAGNYGYTF.

The chain carries TRBV2 and TRBJ1-5; D unresolved. The CDR3 is made up of 13 amino acids. V lost 5 bases and J lost 4, with 9 bases in between. The germline gives CDR1 SNHLY, CDR2 FYNNEI. The CDR3 DNA reads TGTGCCAGCAGTCAATTCAGTAATCAGCCCCAGCATTTT. Translation gives CASSQFSNQPQHF. Full variable domain (rest looked up from reference TRBV2 and TRBJ1-5): EPEVTQTPSHQVTQMGQEVILRCVPISNHLYFYWYRQILGQKVEFLVSFYNNEISEKSEIFDDQFSVERPDGSNFTLKIRSTKLEDSAMYFCASSQFSNQPQHFGDGTRLSIL.

The chain has TRBV5-6 and TRBJ1-2, with D unclear. V shed 6 bases and J shed 7 bases, with 19 bases lying between them. Germline-derived CDR1 and CDR2 are SGHDT and YYEEEE. This CDR3 spans 14 amino acids. The CDR3, as DNA: TGTGCCAGCATCAGACTCGGGCTATCGGGTGGCTACACCTTC. Residues: CASIRLGLSGGYTF. Filled out from reference TRBV5-6 and TRBJ1-2, the complete variable domain reads DAGVTQSPTHLIKTRGQQVTLRCSPKSGHDTVSWYQQALGQGPQFIFQYYEEEERQRGNFPDRFSGHQFPNYSSELNVNALLLGDSALYLCASIRLGLSGGYTFGSGTRLTVV.

The chain combines TRBV3-1 (or the pseudogene TRBV3-2) with TRBJ1-2; D remains ambiguous. The V gene lost 1 base and the J gene lost 6 bases, with 6 bases spanning the gap. The germline V gene has CDR1 LGHDT and CDR2 YNNKEL (reference sequence). The CDR3 has 12 residues. The CDR3 region is CASSQVGHGYTF. The CDR3 DNA reads as TGTGCCAGCAGCCAAGTTGGGCATGGCTACACCTTC.

The genes are TRBV5-1 and TRBJ2-1, with 16 bases identical to TRBD2. Per germline, CDR1 SGHRS and CDR2 YFSETQ. The J segment lost 1 base and the V segment lost 4 bases, leaving 5 bases of the junction unmatched. The CDR3 loop spans 18 amino acids. The CDR3 sequence is CASSAGLAGGRSYNEQFF. The CDR3 coding sequence is TGCGCCAGCAGCGCGGGACTAGCGGGAGGGAGGTCCTACAATGAGCAGTTCTTC.

The rearrangement links TRBV4-2 to TRBJ2-3, with TRBD2 identical over 9 bases. The V gene end was trimmed by 2 bases and the J gene end by 1 base; junction bases not matched to a gene: 7. The CDR3 is made up of 17 amino acids. Germline V lookup: CDR1 LGHNA, CDR2 YNFKEQ. CDR3 amino acids: CASSQTMGLAGTDTQYF. The CDR3 nucleotides read TGTGCCAGCAGCCAAACCATGGGACTAGCTGGCACAGATACGCAGTATTTT.

As regards this clone: Compared with germline, one end of the junction differs, possibly owing to a read error. The rearrangement joins TRBV7-9 to TRBJ2-7, with D perhaps matching TRBD1 (6 bases). This CDR3 contains 11 residues. Germline values: CDR1 SEHNR, CDR2 FQNEAQ (reference sequence). CDR3 bases: TGTGCCAGCAGCTTAGGACAGGCTGGGAACTTC. Its protein is CASSLGQAGNF.

About this clone itself: The sample has other DNA sequences that encode this CDR3 too. The chain joins TRBV19 to TRBJ1-1; weak D call: TRBD1 (5 bases). The CDR3 covers 14 residues. Germline V gene sequence: CDR1 LNHDA, CDR2 SQIVND (reference sequence). V lost 0 bases and J lost 0, with 5 bases in between. The CDR3 DNA is TGTGCCAGTAGTATAGAGGGGGTGAACACTGAAGCTTTCTTT. Residues: CASSIEGVNTEAFF.

In DNA, the CDR3 is TGTGCCAGCAGCCTACCAACGGACCCAGGTTTGCATTTT. This gives the protein CASSLPTDPGLHF. The rearrangement joins TRBV7-9 to TRBJ1-5; D remains ambiguous. The CDR3 sequence is 13 residues long. With 5 bases removed from V and 15 bases from J, the gap between germline ends came to 20 bases. Germline CDR1 and CDR2: SEHNR and FQNEAQ (reference sequence).